This T cell receptor beta chain derives from a study of OX40 agonist ivuxolimab in advanced cancers. Turning to this clone: The target antigen is unknown.

Using immunoSEQ multiplex PCR, the repertoire was profiled, and TCRdb retains in-frame clones only, with some absent. Of approximately 84,000 clones listed, under 95% are singletons. CDR3 length: 14 amino acids. The germline V gene encodes CDR1 SQVTM and CDR2 ANQGSEA. The V gene end was trimmed by 3 bases and the J gene end by 1 base; junction bases not matched to a gene: 3. Regarding the study as a whole: Among the lowest levels of clonal expansion were found in partial responders at 0.1-3.0 mg/kg.

Patients had blood sampled at baseline and again on cycle 4 day 1 and cycle 7 day 1. The chain carries TRBV29-1 and TRBJ1-3; 7 bases line up with TRBD1. The TCR was taken from an adult with an advanced solid tumor such as melanoma, head and neck, liver or kidney cancer. The source was CD4+ or CD8+ T cells sorted from blood, collected in a trial of the OX40 agonist ivuxolimab. CDR3 residues: CSVDGTVSGNTIYF. The DNA of the CDR3 is TGCAGCGTTGACGGGACAGTTTCTGGAAACACCATATATTTT.